The clone carrying this TCR beta chain showed up just once. Its specificity is unknown. CD45RO-negative, CCR7-selected cells formed the naive CD8 fraction, which excluded terminally differentiated effector memory CD45RA+ cells. The data originate from a study of shared clonotypes between healthy human individuals. Overall study results and limits: The four-donor shared clonotypes exceeded non-shared clonotypes in generation probability, with non-shared ones scoring lower.

For every subset, genomic DNA was evenly distributed across several immunoSEQ plates. Assay used: immunoSEQ multiplex PCR; TCRdb lists only in-frame clones, some missing. Of around 2,000,000 clones in the sample, about 95% were seen once. CDR1 is MDHEN, CDR2 SYDVKM, per germline. Trimming took off 7 bases at V and 4 bases at J, with 16 bases between the two ends. The CDR3 runs to 15 residues. The rearrangement joins TRBV28 to TRBJ1-4; D uncertain. Source material: naive CD8+ T cells sorted from blood. This sequence was found in a man aged 18 to 29 in good health. The CDR3 loop reads CASTASSDLNEKLFF. The CDR3, as DNA: TGTGCCAGCACCGCATCTTCGGATCTTAATGAAAAACTGTTTTTT.